Listed below are T cell receptor beta chains from one sample, sequenced in a study of T cell responses to AZD1222 COVID-19 vaccine. The data were produced by immunoSEQ multiplex PCR, yet TCRdb's version contains in-frame clones alone and is incomplete. The data show 160,000 or so clones, approximately 90% seen once. This specimen consisted of peripheral blood, obtained on day 0 of AZD1222 vaccination. The receptor source for this set is an adult in good health. Each CDR3 is given with its conserved first and last residue. A D gene is named only where the DNA matches it firmly. Some rows have no size entry. The others give once, few or many, or a class for an expanded clone.

d_call	clone_size	j_call	v_call	cdr3_nt	cdr3_aa
.	.	TRBJ2-7	TRBV24-1	TGTGCCACCAGTGAACCTGGACAGACAGAAGAGCAGAGGCACGAGCAGTACTTC	CATSEPGQTEEQRHEQYF
.	.	TRBJ1-3	TRBV10-3	TGTGCCATCATGGGGCGTAGGACCGACCCAAATCACACCATATATTTT	CAIMGRRTDPNHTIYF
.	.	TRBJ2-5	TRBV7-2	TGTGCCAGCAGCTTAGTTAGGGAGACCCAGTACTTC	CASSLVRETQYF
TRBD2	.	TRBJ2-5	TRBV10-3	TGTGCCATCAGTCAAGGCGGGGGGGAGACCCAGTACTTC	CAISQGGGETQYF
TRBD2	.	TRBJ2-1	TRBV2	TGTGCCATAGTTAGCGGGAGCTACGGAAACCAACGCAATGAGCAGTTCTTC	CAIVSGSYGNQRNEQFF
TRBD2	.	TRBJ2-7	TRBV5-5	TGTGCCAGCAGCAATCCCCACCTAGCGGGAACAAACGAGCAGTACTTC	CASSNPHLAGTNEQYF
.	.	TRBJ1-3	TRBV28	TGTGCCAGCAGCTCCAGGGGCTCTGGAAACACCATATATTTT	CASSSRGSGNTIYF
.	.	TRBJ2-2	TRBV4-2	TGTGCCAGCAGCCAAAGTTCCCTTACCGGGGAGCTGTTTTTT	CASSQSSLTGELFF
.	few	TRBJ1-1	TRBV10-2	TGCGCCAGCAGTGACGATTTGGGGAACACTGAAGCTTTCTTT	CASSDDLGNTEAFF
.	.	TRBJ2-1	TRBV7-9	TGTGCCAGCAGCCGGGAGTCCTACAATGAGCAGTTCTTC	CASSRESYNEQFF
.	few	TRBJ1-2	TRBV7-2	TGTGCCAGCAGCTTATTCGGGGATGGCTACACCTTC	CASSLFGDGYTF
.	.	TRBJ2-2	TRBV5-1	TGCGCCAGCAGCTTGGAGGCCGGGGAGCTGTTTTTT	CASSLEAGELFF
.	few	TRBJ1-1	TRBV25-1	TGTGCCAGCAGTGAAGAACAGGAATTCTGGGGGACTGAAGCTTTCTTT	CASSEEQEFWGTEAFF
TRBD1	.	TRBJ2-6	TRBV5-4	TGTGCCAGCAGCCCAACAGGGGATGGGGCCAACGTCCTGACTTTC	CASSPTGDGANVLTF
TRBD1	.	TRBJ1-4	TRBV5-6	TGTGCCAGCAGCTCCGGACAGGTGTACACTAATGAAAAACTGTTTTTT	CASSSGQVYTNEKLFF
.	.	TRBJ2-7	TRBV3-1/TRBV3-2	TGTGCCAGCAACCTAAGGGGGCTAGCGGAGTCCTACGAGCAGTACTTC	CASNLRGLAESYEQYF
TRBD1	.	TRBJ2-7	TRBV11-1	TGTGCCAGCAGCTTAGCCGGGACAGCAACCTACGAGCAGTACTTC	CASSLAGTATYEQYF
TRBD1	once	TRBJ1-2	TRBV5-8	TGTGCCAGCAGCAGAGACAGGGTGGGCTACACCTTC	CASSRDRVGYTF
.	.	TRBJ1-1	TRBV4-2	TGTGCCAGCAGCCAAGATTATGGGGCCATGAACACTGAAGCTTTCTTT	CASSQDYGAMNTEAFF
TRBD1	.	TRBJ2-7	TRBV30	TGTGCCTGGAGCGGTCCGACAGGGGTCTCCTACGAGCAGTACTTC	CAWSGPTGVSYEQYF
.	.	TRBJ1-2	TRBV2	TGTGCCAGCACCCCCATGCCCCCTGAGAAATCTAACTATGGCTACACCTTC	CASTPMPPEKSNYGYTF
.	.	TRBJ2-7	TRBV14	TGTGCCAGCAGCGCACGAAGGTACCCCTACGAGCAGTACTTC	CASSARRYPYEQYF
TRBD1	.	TRBJ1-4	TRBV2	TGTGCCAGCAGTCGCCAGACAGGGACTAATGAAAAACTGTTTTTT	CASSRQTGTNEKLFF
.	once	TRBJ1-6	TRBV28	TGTGCCAGCAGTATAGGAGCAGGGGATGGTTCACCCCTCCACTTT	CASSIGAGDGSPLHF
TRBD1	.	TRBJ1-5	TRBV27	TGTGCCAGCAGTTATTCGCCAGGGGGGGGTCAGCCCCAGCATTTT	CASSYSPGGGQPQHF
TRBD2	.	TRBJ2-1	TRBV7-9	TGTGCCAGCAGCTTAGCCTTAGCGGGACCCTACAATGAGCAGTTCTTC	CASSLALAGPYNEQFF
.	.	TRBJ1-2	TRBV7-2	TGTGCCAGCAGCTCGAATGGCTACACCTTC	CASSSNGYTF
TRBD2	.	TRBJ2-7	TRBV6-5	TGTGCCAGCAGTTACTCGGCTAGCGGTACCTACGAGCAGTACTTC	CASSYSASGTYEQYF
TRBD2	.	TRBJ2-7	TRBV5-6	TGTGCCAGCAGCCTGGGTCCTAGCGGGAGCCGATACGAGCAGTACTTC	CASSLGPSGSRYEQYF
TRBD1	.	TRBJ1-1	TRBV4-1	TGCGCCAGCACCATAGCCCCAGGGGGACTGAAGAACACTGAAGCTTTCTTT	CASTIAPGGLKNTEAFF
.	.	TRBJ1-2	TRBV2	TGTGCCAGCAGGGAGTATTGGGGTTCCCCCCCTTATGGCTACACCTTC	CASREYWGSPPYGYTF
.	few	TRBJ2-1	TRBV28	TGTGCCAGCAGCCTATTCAGGGGAAATGAGCAGTTCTTC	CASSLFRGNEQFF
.	.	TRBJ2-1	TRBV5-1	TGCGCCAGCAGCTCACTTGATCCAGCCTACAATGAGCAGTTCTTC	CASSSLDPAYNEQFF
.	.	TRBJ2-5	TRBV6-5	TGTGCCAGCAGTTCTAGCAGGGAGACCCAGTACTTC	CASSSSRETQYF
TRBD1	.	TRBJ1-5	TRBV10-3	TGTGCCATCAGTGAGGCAGGGGGTGGTCAGCCCCAGCATTTT	CAISEAGGGQPQHF
.	.	TRBJ1-1	TRBV6-6	TGTGCCAGCACCATAGTGGCAGGGCCAAAGAACACTGAAGCTTTCTTT	CASTIVAGPKNTEAFF
.	.	TRBJ1-2	TRBV5-1	TGCGCCAGCAGCTTGGGGAACTATGGCTACACCTTC	CASSLGNYGYTF
.	.	TRBJ1-5	TRBV30	TGTGCCTGGAGTACGGGGATTGCGAATCAGCCCCAGCATTTT	CAWSTGIANQPQHF
.	.	TRBJ2-4	TRBV9	TGTGCCAGCAGCGTAGGGGACCGCAGGGGCATTCAGTACTTC	CASSVGDRRGIQYF
.	once	TRBJ2-3	TRBV6-5	TGTGCCAGCAGTTACCTGGCAGATACGCAGTATTTT	CASSYLADTQYF
TRBD1	.	TRBJ2-2	TRBV5-6	TGTGCCAGCAGCTTGCGGGACAGGGGGAACACCGGGGAGCTGTTTTTT	CASSLRDRGNTGELFF
TRBD1	.	TRBJ2-1	TRBV19	TGTGCCAGTAGTATCGAGGGACAGGGGTACAATGAGCAGTTCTTC	CASSIEGQGYNEQFF
TRBD2	.	TRBJ2-1	TRBV9	TGTGCCAGCAGCGACGCACTAGCGGGGAACAATGAGCAGTTCTTC	CASSDALAGNNEQFF
TRBD2	.	TRBJ2-7	TRBV7-2	TGTGCCAGCAGCTTTGGCGGGAGGGCCTACGAGCAGTACTTC	CASSFGGRAYEQYF